Below, 15 T cell receptor beta chains from the same sample are listed, as sequenced in a study of monozygotic twins with cystic fibrosis. Using immunoSEQ multiplex PCR, the repertoire was profiled, and TCRdb retains in-frame clones only, with some absent. The table has tens of thousands of clones, approximately 90% seen once; the top ten hold approximately 0.3%. Specimen: blood. These receptors came from a girl aged 2 to 9 with cystic fibrosis.

This clone appeared once. The J gene is TRBJ1-5, the V gene TRBV19; 9 bases are a match to TRBD1. The CDR3 length is 15 residues. Per germline, CDR1 LNHDA and CDR2 SQIVND (reference sequence). V was pared by 7 bases and J by 3 bases, with 7 bases of the junction left unmatched. The CDR3 coding sequence is TGTGCCAGTATTACCGGGACAGGGCTCAATCAGCCCCAGCATTTT. Protein: CASITGTGLNQPQHF.

This clone occurred a few times. V gene TRBV5-1 combines with J gene TRBJ1-6; 8 bases map to TRBD1. CDR3 size: 15 residues. Trimming removed 4 bases from V and 9 bases from J; junction bases left unmatched: 9. Germline CDR1 SGHRS, CDR2 YFSETQ. The chain's CDR3 is CASSTGQGNSSPLHF. CDR3 sequence (DNA): TGCGCCAGCAGCACCGGACAGGGAAACAGTTCACCCCTCCACTTT. The variable domain in full, completed from reference TRBV5-1 and TRBJ1-6, reads KAGVTQTPRYLIKTRGQQVTLSCSPISGHRSVSWYQQTPGQGLQFLFEYFSETQRNKGNFPGRFSGRQFSNSRSEMNVSTLELGDSALYLCASSTGQGNSSPLHFGNGTRLTVT.

The chain recombines TRBV27 with TRBJ1-1; D call uncertain. The CDR3 runs to 13 residues. The germline V gene encodes CDR1 MNHEY and CDR2 SMNVEV (reference sequence). V was shortened by 6 bases and J by 3 bases, with 11 bases between the two germline ends. The CDR3 sequence is CASRLAWDTEAFF. The CDR3, as DNA: TGTGCCAGCAGGCTCGCTTGGGACACTGAAGCTTTCTTT.

In this sample, this clone turned up once. This chain uses TRBV7-9 with TRBJ2-6; TRBD1 matches 7 bases. The CDR3 has 15 residues. CDR1 is SEHNR and CDR2 is FQNEAQ in the germline V gene (reference sequence). V shed 5 bases and J 4 bases; nucleotides not matched to a gene: 5. Here the CDR3 reads CASSLQGYGANVLTF. The CDR3, as DNA: TGTGCCAGCAGCCTACAGGGGTACGGGGCCAACGTCCTGACTTTC.

The rearrangement links TRBV7-9 to TRBJ1-1; TRBD1 agrees at 10 bases. The V and J ends lost 2 bases and 6 bases, in that order; junction bases with no gene match: 12. Germline V gene sequence: CDR1 SEHNR, CDR2 FQNEAQ (reference sequence). This CDR3 region has 17 residues. The CDR3 sequence is CASSLKWDRGPEPEAFF. The CDR3 coding sequence is TGTGCCAGCAGCTTAAAATGGGACAGGGGCCCGGAGCCTGAAGCTTTCTTT.

This chain connects TRBV5-4 to TRBJ1-6, with TRBD1 as a possible D gene (6 bases). Germline CDR1 reads SGHNT; CDR2 reads YYREEE (reference sequence). Between the trimmed V and J ends, which lost 0 bases and 5 bases, there was a span of 9 bases. The CDR3 extends over 15 amino acids. The CDR3 region is CASSLGTEHNSPLHF. The CDR3 region has the DNA TGTGCCAGCAGCTTGGGGACAGAGCATAATTCACCCCTCCACTTT.

This chain uses TRBV4-3 with TRBJ2-7, with TRBD1 identical over 10 bases. Per germline, CDR1 LGHNA and CDR2 YSLEER. The J segment lost 4 bases and the V segment lost 3 bases, leaving 6 bases of the junction unmatched. There are 15 residues in the CDR3. This CDR3 reads CASSHGTGDRYEQYF. CDR3 sequence (DNA): TGCGCCAGCAGCCATGGGACAGGGGACAGGTACGAGCAGTACTTC.

This chain links TRBV15 with TRBJ1-1; D unresolved. Between the trimmed V and J ends, which lost 0 bases and 6 bases, there was a span of 8 bases. The CDR3 loop spans 13 amino acids. CDR1 LNHNV and CDR2 YYDKDF come from the germline V gene (reference sequence). The CDR3 DNA follows: TGTGCCACCAGCAGAGATCTGAGACCTGAAGCTTTCTTT. Amino acid sequence: CATSRDLRPEAFF.

This chain joins TRBV11-2 and TRBJ2-7, with D unclear. CDR3 length: 15 amino acids. Trimming shortened V by 2 bases and J by 0 bases, and 11 bases separated the two germline ends. Germline CDR1 is SGHAT and CDR2 is FQNNGV. As DNA, the CDR3 is TGTGCCAGCAGCTTAAGGGTGGAGAGCTCCTACGAGCAGTACTTC. Amino acids: CASSLRVESSYEQYF.

The chain employs TRBV6-1 and TRBJ1-2, with 7 bases that match TRBD1. Trimming took 7 bases from V and 1 from J; bases not matched to a gene: 6. The length of the CDR3 is 14 residues. Per the germline V gene, CDR1 is MNHNS and CDR2 is SASEGT. The CDR3 DNA reads as TGTGCCAGCATTATGACAGGGCATAACTATGGCTACACCTTC. Translation gives CASIMTGHNYGYTF.

J is TRBJ1-2 and V is TRBV9; 7 positions match TRBD1. CDR3 length: 14 amino acids. In germline, CDR1 is SGDLS, CDR2 YYNGEE. Unmatched junction bases numbered 7, after V lost 4 bases and J lost 4 bases. Here the CDR3 DNA reads TGTGCCAGCAGCACAGGGGATGGCTTCTATGGCTACACCTTC. Amino acid sequence: CASSTGDGFYGYTF.

The chain joins TRBV5-8 to TRBJ1-4; D is uncertain. Trimming pared 0 bases from V and 0 bases from J, leaving 12 bases between. The length of the CDR3 is 17 residues. CDR1 is SGHTS and CDR2 is YDEGEE in the germline V gene. Here the CDR3 reads CASSLAQSSATNEKLFF. The CDR3 nucleotides are TGTGCCAGCAGCTTGGCCCAGAGCTCGGCAACTAATGAAAAACTGTTTTTT.

A word on this clone: At one boundary the junction diverges from the germline segment, which might be a read error. This chain connects TRBV11-3 to TRBJ1-2, with D possibly TRBD1 on 5 matching bases. The CDR3 covers 12 residues. The germline V gene encodes CDR1 SGHNT and CDR2 YENEEA. CDR3 sequence: CASSPLGGDCLF. The CDR3, as DNA: TGTGCCAGCAGCCCTTTAGGCGGGGACTGCCTCTTC.

The rearrangement uses TRBV9 and TRBJ1-2, with unresolved D. The V end lost 3 bases, the J end lost 0 bases, and 12 bases lay between the germline ends. The CDR3 length is 15 residues. Germline CDR1 reads SGDLS; CDR2 reads YYNGEE. The CDR3 reads CASSGRREANYGYTF. CDR3 nucleotides: TGTGCCAGCAGCGGACGGCGGGAAGCTAACTATGGCTACACCTTC.

V usage is TRBV5-6 and J usage is TRBJ1-1; 8 bases line up with TRBD1. Germline V lookup: CDR1 SGHDT, CDR2 YYEEEE. The V and J ends lost 3 bases and 3 bases, in that order; junction bases with no gene match: 4. CDR3 length: 14 amino acids. The CDR3 DNA follows: TGTGCCAGCAGCTACGGACAGGGATACACTGAAGCTTTCTTT. This gives the protein CASSYGQGYTEAFF.